This T cell receptor (beta chain) was sequenced in a study of blood T cell repertoires in COVID-19. Study-wide background: The cDNA or gDNA used as material had been derived from T cells, B-cell-depleted T cells, or PBMCs.

In the original workflow: From reference gene primer amplification, estimates of nucleated cell counts were derived. Generated by immunoSEQ multiplex PCR, the TCRdb table keeps only in-frame clones and is missing some. V, J and clone size are taken as reported in that table, and D and trimming were inferred from the DNA itself. The sample consists of 200,000 to 250,000 clones, 88% of them appearing once. From germline, CDR1 is SNHLY and CDR2 FYNNEI. This CDR3 comprises 14 residues. Unmatched junction bases numbered 7, after V lost 6 bases and J lost 5 bases. This sequence was found in a woman in her 30s who had been exposed to COVID-19. The chain couples TRBV2 to TRBJ1-1; 9 bases line up with TRBD1. Sequencing used PBMCs or T cells enriched from blood (not recorded which). The CDR3 bases are TGTGCCAGCAGGCACCCGACAGGGGGAACTGAAGCTTTCTTT. The encoded protein is CASRHPTGGTEAFF.